This T cell receptor beta chain was captured in a study of cytomegalovirus exposure and HLA in healthy donors. Researchers ran the PCR with 60 Vbeta and 13 Jbeta primers. Sequencing was performed with immunoSEQ multiplex PCR; in TCRdb, only in-frame clones are kept and a portion is missing. The listing records about 140,000 clones. This CDR3 has 13 amino acids. Trimming left V 6 bases short and J 8 bases short, with 14 bases between. Germline values: CDR1 ENHRY, CDR2 SYGVKD. Note on this clone: Its antigen is unknown.

Study observations and caveats: In a later analysis, at a false discovery rate of 0.05, 15,000 to 20,000 TCR beta sequences were associated with HLA alleles.

The sequenced sample was PBMCs. The source of this sequence is a woman aged 18-35 years in good health and CMV-seronegative. This sequence joins TRBV10-3 and TRBJ2-1; TRBD2 is a possible D gene (5 bases). The CDR3 spells CAIRESSSDEQFF. The CDR3 DNA is TGTGCCATCAGGGAGAGTAGTAGCGATGAGCAGTTCTTC.